The present T cell receptor (beta chain) was sequenced within a study of cytomegalovirus exposure and HLA in healthy donors (dated by TCRdb to 2015 to 2018). Concerning the study at large: In an earlier analysis of roughly 590 of the donors, under 300 Gb of sequence data and roughly 100 million unique TCR beta sequences from roughly 200 million T cells were reported. An early release covering over 500 HLA-typed donors comprised around 300 gigabases of sequencing data and around 85 million unique TCR sequences. Among the approximately 400 genotyped donors, approximately 81% belonged to the genetic ancestry cluster associated with self-reported Caucasian donors. The study aimed to test whether signatures of past pathogen exposure could be identified by cataloging public T cell receptors. The study profiled the T cell repertoires of about 640 subjects by immunosequencing and related them to cytomegalovirus serostatus. A separate validation cohort of 100 to 150 different subjects was used in addition to the roughly 720-subject first cohort. To predict cytomegalovirus infection status, the study combined high-throughput TCR immunosequencing, statistical association of individual TCRs with disease status, and machine learning. To study patterns of TCR occurrence, a later analysis re-analyzed previously published TCR beta repertoires from 666 donors and added high-resolution HLA genotyping. The later analysis used no new phenotypic data to find candidate immune exposures, relying instead on TCR beta sequences and their occurrence across donors. An earlier analysis of fewer than 750 of the donors used high-throughput TCR beta sequencing to judge whether each TCR beta V gene segment behaved as functional or pseudogenic. Donor age, sex, ethnicity and CMV serostatus were collected together with the repertoire data. A later genetic analysis took genome-wide SNP genotypes for about 65% of the roughly 670 donors and used that subset as a discovery cohort. All discovery cohort repertoires had been generated using a single sequencing platform. Both class I and class II loci were covered by HLA typing, at four-digit resolution. Typing coverage differed by locus: A, B, C, DRB1 and DQB1 were typed in roughly 629-630 donors, DQA1 in about 500, DPA1 in 606, and DPB1 in just under 490. Roughly five DR-DQ haplotypes were handled as single units for association and clustering because linkage in the cohort was strong. Among 300 to 500 genotyped donors of the cohort, an average of roughly 230,000 unique TCR beta nucleotide sequences was sequenced per donor, of which 15% to 20% were non-productive.

A remark on this clone: Its cognate antigen has yet to be identified. No clone much larger than this one lies a single base away; base qualities are absent.

General conclusions and limits of the study: Some IMGT-functional V segments, including TRBV6-2 and TRBV6-3, could not be told apart with the 87-base-pair reads, so those segments were excluded. The authors suggested that the approach could potentially be generalized to other disease states and immunological phenotypes. Most TCR sequences were seen in very few donors, while some public TCRs were found in many individuals. In a later analysis, most CMV-associated TCR beta chains were found to appear HLA-restricted, with HLA associations seemingly driven largely by CMV exposure. A later genetic analysis associated a missense DCLRE1C variant with V-gene and J-gene trimming of TCR beta chains, and an independent cohort replicated the association. A further reported finding was that TCR beta sequences accurately predicted the HLA-A and HLA-B alleles for most subjects in the first cohort. Because counts were too low, 15 to 20 rarely observed V segments, including chromosome 9 orphons, were excluded from the earlier analysis of 587 of the donors. A later analysis associated about 17,000 TCR beta sequences with specific HLA alleles at a false discovery rate of 0.05. The presence/absence analyses assumed that sequencing depth was roughly uniform across donors, and that assumption may not be true. When HLA alleles, especially DR and DQ, strongly co-occurred, attributing TCR associations to individual alleles was difficult. Correlated functional status among segregating V segments might be attributable to linkage disequilibrium, but an unknown experimental factor could not be ruled out. A later genetic analysis reported fewer N-insertions in productive TCRs among donors in an Asian-associated ancestry cluster than the 666-donor mean. HLA typing was unavailable for some donors at each locus, so association tests used only the typed subset. In a later analysis, the rate of TCR association differed among HLA loci, with DRB1 alleles having the most associated TCRs and HLA-C alleles having the fewest. A later analysis reported that several top co-occurrence clusters appeared linked to parvovirus B19, influenza, CMV and Epstein-Barr virus. The study listed over 150 TCR beta chains as associated with cytomegalovirus. Only TCR beta chains were sequenced in this cohort, and the absence of alpha or paired-chain data limited detectable features. Immune exposure information for the cohort was limited to CMV serostatus. The classifier was reported to diagnose cytomegalovirus status with high specificity and sensitivity in both the original cohort and the validation cohort. A later analysis found that HLA-associated TCR beta chains were more clonally expanded and had lower generation probabilities than equally common non-associated chains. An earlier analysis of approximately 540 of the donors showed that most TCR beta V segments appeared in productive rearrangements either about 87% or about 30% of the time, which broadly matched IMGT annotations. A few of the identified cytomegalovirus-associated TCR beta chains were confirmed in vitro to be specific for cytomegalovirus antigens. A group of highly shared sequence variants was considered likely to be a technical artifact of the sequencing pipeline.

The library was produced with the immunoSEQ multiplex PCR assay. The multiplex PCR relied on a mix of 60 forward primers for TCR Vbeta segments and 13 reverse primers for TCR Jbeta segments. The CDR3 region of rearranged TCR beta genes was amplified from genomic DNA with a multiplex PCR assay. Amplified TCR beta libraries were sequenced as 87-base-pair reads on the Illumina HiSeq System. As for the original processing: In a later analysis, tens of millions of unique TCR beta chains were counted across the 666 repertoires, and roughly 10 million of these chains were shared by at least two donors. To remove PCR and sequencing errors, raw reads were error-corrected and collapsed into unique sequences using a nearest-neighbor algorithm that merged closely related sequences. V, D and J gene segments were assigned by aligning CDR3 sequences to IMGT reference sequences. For a sequence to be retained, at least a six-nucleotide match to both a V gene segment and a J gene segment was required. A rearrangement was called productive if the CDR3 had no stop codons and remained in frame with V and J, and every other rearrangement was called non-productive. CDR3 was defined according to IMGT convention as the region running from the second conserved V-encoded cysteine to the conserved J-encoded phenylalanine. The earlier analysis of 500 to 650 of the donors excluded any sequence lacking an unambiguous match to a single V gene segment. An earlier analysis of some 610 of the donors called V segments functional above 56.7% productive rearrangements and segregating when the between-donor standard deviation exceeded 5%. A statistical classification framework was built for diagnosing cytomegalovirus status from the catalog of TCR beta chain sequences. A later analysis assigned V and J genes by comparing TCR nucleotide sequences with IMGT/GENE-DB human TR gene sequences. The TCRdist pipeline was used in a later analysis to assign CDR3 sequences and most-parsimonious VDJ recombination scenarios. In a later analysis, each TCR beta chain was defined by its CDR3 amino acid sequence together with its V-gene family, and reads lacking a unique V-gene family were excluded. To address suspected cross-contamination and a sequencing artifact, a later analysis removed around 590 highly shared, low-generation-probability nucleotide sequences. In a later analysis, a clonal expansion index for each public chain was calculated from normalized within-repertoire ranks of inferred template counts. In a later analysis, generation probabilities were computed using a VDJ recombination model fitted to out-of-frame rearrangements, and the results were checked against IGoR. Hypergeometric tests were used in a later analysis to score TCR-TCR, TCR-HLA and TCR-CMV co-occurrence, with a repertoire-size bias correction applied to the TCR pairs. In a later analysis, false discovery rates were estimated by permuting HLA or CMV assignments 20 times. In a later analysis, co-occurring TCRs were grouped using DBSCAN, and TCRdist sequence similarity was added for clustering within HLA-allele-positive subsets. For co-occurrence clustering, repertoires with fewer than 30,000 or more than 120,000 public chains were excluded, along with four or five repertoires with anomalous nucleotide sharing. TCRdb limited this immuneACCESS table to in-frame rearrangements with V and J called. A share of clones is missing; checked studies link under half to unresolved V genes, and the rest is unexplained. V and J calls and clone size are given by that table; D and trimming were obtained from the DNA. The sample profile shows approximately 150,000 clones; about 80% of them were found once. The biggest ten clones account for 5% to 7% of the sample.

The germline V end is reduced by 8 bases and the J end by 4 bases; junction bases left unmatched: 10. From the cysteine up to the phenylalanine, the CDR3 has a length of 14 residues. Only CDR3 DNA remains: 42 bases, in frame from the first base. The germline V gene supplies CDR1 WSHSY and CDR2 SAAADI. The cohort comprised under 700 healthy bone marrow donors. At the time of sampling, all cohort members were nominally healthy, though unrecorded immune exposures were likely present. The donor was CMV seropositive and was included in the group of some 290 seropositive cohort members. Every donor gave a peripheral blood sample, and the peripheral blood mononuclear cells from that sample were used for TCR beta sequencing. The Qiagen DNeasy Blood Extraction Kit was used to extract genomic DNA from the blood cell samples.

Sequencing used PBMCs. The rearranged chain carries TRBV10-2 and TRBJ1-2; 7 central nucleotides agree with TRBD1. This clonotype was sampled from a man aged 40-50 years in good health and CMV-seropositive. The sequenced DNA is TGCGCCAGCGGTCCCGACAGGGTGATCTATGGCTACACCTTC. This encodes CASGPDRVIYGYTF.